Below are 17 T cell receptor beta chains sequenced from a single sample in a study of blood T cell repertoires in COVID-19. The method was immunoSEQ multiplex PCR; TCRdb's version includes in-frame clones alone and lacks a portion of them. The sample includes about 40,000 clones, 84% seen only once; the top ten take around 13%. Material for sequencing was peripheral blood. The receptors shown here come from a man aged 50-59 years with active or convalescent COVID-19.

This chain connects TRBV3-1 (or the pseudogene TRBV3-2) to TRBJ2-1; 7 bases fit TRBD2. This CDR3 is built from 16 residues. Germline V gives CDR1 LGHDT, CDR2 YNNKEL (reference sequence). The trim removed 1 base at V and 5 bases at J, leaving 8 bases unmatched. The CDR3 sequence: CASSQVIRGGNNEQFF. CDR3 DNA sequence: TGTGCCAGCAGCCAAGTCATTCGCGGGGGAAACAATGAGCAGTTCTTC.

This clone occurred a few times. The chain links TRBV9 to TRBJ1-3; 9 bases match TRBD1. Germline lookup yields CDR1 SGDLS and CDR2 YYNGEE. The J segment lost 0 bases and the V segment lost 4 bases, leaving 8 bases of the junction unmatched. The CDR3 runs to 17 residues. In DNA form, the CDR3 reads TGTGCCAGCAGCACTGGACAGGGGCCAAACTCTGGAAACACCATATATTTT. This gives the protein CASSTGQGPNSGNTIYF.

The rearrangement links TRBV6-5 to TRBJ2-1, with TRBD2 matching over 10 bases. From germline, CDR1 is MNHEY and CDR2 SVGAGI. V trimming: 4 bases; J trimming: 1 base; junction bases outside the gene matches: 4. The CDR3 extends over 16 amino acids. The CDR3 protein is CASSSLSGGSYNEQFF. In DNA, the CDR3 is TGTGCCAGCAGTTCGCTTAGCGGGGGGTCCTACAATGAGCAGTTCTTC.

The chain employs TRBV7-9 and TRBJ1-6; perhaps TRBD1 as D (5 bases). This CDR3 spans 16 amino acids. Between the trimmed V and J ends, which lost 3 bases and 3 bases, there was a span of 12 bases. CDR1 and CDR2 (germline): SEHNR, FQNEAQ (reference sequence). This CDR3 reads CASSLAGQDYNSPLHF. CDR3 sequence (DNA): TGTGCCAGCAGCTTGGCGGGGCAGGACTATAATTCACCCCTCCACTTT.

The chain recombines TRBV18 with TRBJ2-5; D is perhaps TRBD1 (6 bases). The V end was cut by 3 bases, the J end by 5 bases, with 16 bases between. CDR1 and CDR2 (germline): KGHSH, LQKENI. The CDR3 is 15 residues long. For the CDR3, the DNA is TGTGCCAGCTCACCCTGGCGGACAGAGGGGGAGACCCAGTACTTC. Translated: CASSPWRTEGETQYF. Together with reference TRBV18 and TRBJ2-5, the CDR3 gives the full variable domain: NAGVMQNPRHLVRRRGQEARLRCSPMKGHSHVYWYRQLPEEGLKFMVYLQKENIIDESGMPKERFSAEFPKEGPSILRIQQVVRGDSAAYFCASSPWRTEGETQYFGPGTRLLVL.

This rearrangement joins TRBV6-1 to TRBJ2-7; D not resolved. The length of the CDR3 is 15 residues. Germline CDR1 is MNHNS and CDR2 is SASEGT. Trimming shortened V by 4 bases and J by 2 bases, and 15 bases separated the two germline ends. The DNA of the CDR3 is TGTGCCAGCAGTGTAGCACGGAGTCAGACCTACGAGCAGTACTTC. As protein: CASSVARSQTYEQYF.

The chain is built from TRBV9 and TRBJ2-3; the match to TRBD2 covers 12 bases. This CDR3 spans 16 amino acids. J gave up 3 bases and V 3 bases, and 5 bases lay outside the gene matches. Germline CDR1 and CDR2: SGDLS and YYNGEE. The CDR3 DNA reads TGTGCCAGCAGCGCGGCTAGCGGGGGGGCGACAGATACGCAGTATTTT. Amino acid sequence: CASSAASGGATDTQYF.

This clone came up once. The chain carries TRBV19 and TRBJ1-2, with TRBD1 as a possible D gene (5 bases). Germline V gene data show CDR1 as LNHDA and CDR2 as SQIVND (reference sequence). CDR3 length: 14 amino acids. With 5 bases removed from V and 4 bases from J, the gap between germline ends came to 14 bases. CDR3: CASSPSTDIYGYTF. In DNA, the CDR3 is TGTGCCAGTAGTCCCTCTACGGACATCTATGGCTACACCTTC.

The chain joins TRBV9 to TRBJ2-2, with D maybe TRBD2 (5 bases). Deletions cut 3 bases from V and 7 bases from J, with 19 bases between. This CDR3 has 16 amino acids. Germline values: CDR1 SGDLS, CDR2 YYNGEE. The CDR3 spells CASSAPDREWGGELFF. DNA of the CDR3: TGTGCCAGCAGCGCTCCCGACCGGGAATGGGGCGGGGAGCTGTTTTTT.

The chain combines TRBV10-1 with TRBJ2-3; 14 bases fit TRBD2. Trimming took 3 bases from V and 8 from J; bases not matched to a gene: 10. The CDR3 sequence is 17 residues long. Per the germline V gene, CDR1 is WNHNN and CDR2 is SYGVQD (reference sequence). For the CDR3, the DNA is TGCGCCAGCAGTGACCCCTGGACTAGCGGGAGGCCCTTTACGCAGTATTTT. Translating gives CASSDPWTSGRPFTQYF.

The genes are TRBV9 and TRBJ2-3; D might be TRBD2 (5 bases). Germline assignment: CDR1 SGDLS and CDR2 YYNGEE. The CDR3 has 14 amino acids. V was pared by 0 bases and J by 6 bases, with 11 bases between. The CDR3 loop reads CASSVAGDRDTQYF. CDR3 bases: TGTGCCAGCAGCGTAGCCGGGGATCGTGATACGCAGTATTTT.

V is TRBV11-2 and J is TRBJ2-3; 8 bases match TRBD1. J gave up 2 bases and V 1 base, and 5 bases lay outside the gene matches. The CDR3 is made up of 16 amino acids. Looked up from germline, CDR1 is SGHAT and CDR2 is FQNNGV. Here the CDR3 DNA reads TGTGCCAGCAGCTTAGGGACAGGGACCCCCACAGATACGCAGTATTTT. Its translation is CASSLGTGTPTDTQYF.

CDR3 in amino acids: CASSLGGGRDTNRLMGNEQFF. The CDR3 DNA reads as TGTGCCAGTAGTTTAGGGGGGGGACGAGATACAAACAGGTTGATGGGCAATGAGCAGTTCTTC. The chain has TRBV19 and TRBJ2-1; D is possibly TRBD2 (7 bases). Trimming shortened V by 5 bases and J by 6 bases, and 35 bases separated the two germline ends. Germline V CDR1 and CDR2: LNHDA, SQIVND (reference sequence). The CDR3 runs to 21 residues.

The chain recombines TRBV19 with TRBJ2-2, with 9 bases matching TRBD1. The junction had 5 bases not matched to a gene; V was cut back by 10 bases and J by 5 bases. This CDR3 comprises 13 residues. In germline, CDR1 is LNHDA, CDR2 SQIVND (reference sequence). CDR3 in amino acids: CATDRGTTGELFF. In DNA, the CDR3 is TGTGCCACGGACAGGGGTACTACCGGGGAGCTGTTTTTT.

The CDR3 reads CASVGAPGNTIYF. The DNA for the CDR3 is TGTGCCAGCGTAGGAGCCCCTGGAAACACCATATATTTT. The chain uses TRBV28 and TRBJ1-3; D uncertain. The CDR3 sequence is 13 residues long. The germline gives CDR1 MDHEN, CDR2 SYDVKM. V lost 8 bases and J lost 2, with 10 bases in between.

This clone was picked up one time. The gene calls are TRBV5-1 and TRBJ2-4; D may be TRBD1 (6 bases). Germline CDR1 is SGHRS and CDR2 is YFSETQ. The CDR3 runs 14 residues. Trimming took 9 bases from V and 1 from J, leaving 14 bases between them. As DNA, the CDR3 is TGCGCCAAGTCAGGGGAAACGGCCAAAAACATTCAGTACTTC. Protein product: CAKSGETAKNIQYF.

This sequence joins TRBV6-5 and TRBJ1-5, with TRBD1 matching 7 bases. The CDR3 runs to 14 residues. The germline V gene has CDR1 MNHEY and CDR2 SVGAGI. V shed 7 bases, J shed 8 bases, and the junction held 11 bases outside the gene matches. Here the CDR3 reads CASTTYRGVEPQHF. DNA of the CDR3: TGTGCCAGCACCACATACAGGGGCGTGGAGCCCCAGCATTTT.